This T cell receptor beta chain derives from a study of blood T cells in healthy people across ages. This clonotype has just a few counts. The antigen is unknown. A second PCR, run for roughly 7 to 12 cycles, used a sample-barcoded 5' primer plus a J-beta primer mix. TCRdb called the 5' RACE reads again in MiXCR, with one record for every CDR3 protein. In the table there are around 780,000 distinct CDR3 sequences, about a quarter of which are singletons. Study-wide results and limits: TCR beta diversity per million T cells fell roughly linearly with age. More naive CD4+ cells and higher diversity were found in long-lived than in aged donors.

Trimming pared 3 bases from V and 8 bases from J, leaving 13 bases between. The CDR3 is 13 amino acids. For every donor, a draw yielded around 10 milliliters of peripheral blood. These data are also associated with another study on T cells of mothers and their children. That study adds: Reverse transcription into cDNA received all extracted RNA, at 1.5 ug per 15 ul.

The TCR was taken from a boy aged 5-17 years in good health. The chain couples TRBV12-3 or TRBV12-4 to TRBJ1-2, with TRBD1 as a possible D gene (5 bases). Sequences were obtained from blood. The CDR3 DNA reads as TGTGCCAGCAGTTTCTCCAGGGAGCGGGGCTACACCTTC. Translation gives CASSFSRERGYTF.